This entry concerns a single T cell receptor gamma chain. Trimming took 0 bases from V and 9 from J; bases not matched to a gene: 2. The CDR3 has 11 amino acids. Germline-derived CDR1 and CDR2 are GITISATS and ISYDGTV (reference sequence). The sample originates from a study of gamma-delta chains in newborns, infants, children. Overall study: Microbial exposure reportedly drives polyclonal innate γδ T cell expansion after birth.

TCRdb fed the reads into CATT to redo clone calling. Of roughly 1,200 gamma-chain clones listed, about 66% were seen once; the top ten hold over 25%. The V call is TRGV9, the J call TRGJ1 or TRGJ2. TCRdb records no J gene; here it was assigned by comparing the DNA to germline. The source is a child who was a newborn, infant or young child, either healthy, febrile or measles-vaccinated (not recorded which). The sample was blood. CDR3 region: CALWEVPKKLF. Here the CDR3 DNA reads TGTGCCTTGTGGGAGGTGCCTAAGAAACTCTTT.